This TCR beta chain derives from a study of blood T cell repertoires in COVID-19. Whole-study context: The study drew acute and convalescent COVID-19 samples from the United States, Italy and Spain.

The CDR3 is made up of 14 amino acids. Study processing details: Using reference gene primer amplification, nucleated cell counts were estimated. Some clones are missing from TCRdb's copy, which holds only in-frame ones; the method was immunoSEQ multiplex PCR. The DNA was the basis for D and trimming; V, J and clone size are from that table. This sample has some 340,000 clones, with around 83% found just once. This sequence was found in a man aged 25 to 40 with active or convalescent COVID-19. The sample comprised peripheral blood. The chain joins TRBV1 to TRBJ2-3; TRBD2, as called in the table, went unchecked against the DNA. TRBV1 is a recognized pseudogene. The chain's CDR3 is CTSSQGTNTDTQYF. CDR3 coding DNA: TGCACCAGCAGCCAAGGAACTAACACAGATACGCAGTATTTT.